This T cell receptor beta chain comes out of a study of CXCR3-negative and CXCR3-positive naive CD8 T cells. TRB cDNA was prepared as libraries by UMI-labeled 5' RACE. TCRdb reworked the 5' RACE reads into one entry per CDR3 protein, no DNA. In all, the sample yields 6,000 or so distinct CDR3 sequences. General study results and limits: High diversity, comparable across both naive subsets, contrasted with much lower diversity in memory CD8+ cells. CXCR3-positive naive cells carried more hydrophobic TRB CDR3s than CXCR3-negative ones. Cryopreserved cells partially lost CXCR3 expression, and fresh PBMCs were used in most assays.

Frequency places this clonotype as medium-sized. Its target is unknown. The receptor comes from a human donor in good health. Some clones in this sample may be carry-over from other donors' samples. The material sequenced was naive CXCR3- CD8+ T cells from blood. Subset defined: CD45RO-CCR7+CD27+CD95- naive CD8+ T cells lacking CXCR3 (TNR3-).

Here the CDR3 reads CASSLNLAYTYNEQFF. This rearrangement joins TRBV7-3 to TRBJ2-1; as DNA is missing, the TRBD2 call by TCRdb cannot be tested. Germline assignment: CDR1 SGHTA and CDR2 FQGTGA. The CDR3 length is 16 residues.